The 21 T cell receptor beta chains given below trace back to one sample, sequenced in a study of shared clonotypes between healthy human individuals. Assay: immunoSEQ multiplex PCR; the TCRdb copy retains only in-frame clones and omits some. The sample includes around 1.9 million clones, about 93% of them seen just once. Positive CCR7 selection of CD45RO-negative cells yielded the naive CD8 cells, and terminally differentiated effector memory CD45RA+ cells were excluded. The source material was naive CD8+ T cells from PBMCs. The receptors derive from a man aged 18 to 35 in good health. Some clones in this sample may be carry-over from other donors' samples.

The CDR3 here is CASGHNIKSEAFF. CDR3 nucleotide sequence: TGTGCCAGCGGGCACAACATCAAGAGTGAAGCTTTCTTT. The chain links TRBV27 to TRBJ1-1; no clear D gene. Germline-derived CDR1 and CDR2 are MNHEY and SMNVEV (reference sequence). The CDR3 runs 13 residues. V was shortened by 8 bases and J by 7 bases, with 17 bases between the two germline ends.

The chain carries TRBV4-3 and TRBJ2-1; a weak D match, TRBD1 (5 bases). The V gene lost 0 bases and the J gene lost 7 bases, with 28 bases spanning the gap. From germline, CDR1 is LGHNA and CDR2 YSLEER. This CDR3 has 20 residues. CDR3 nucleotides: TGCGCCAGCAGCCAAGATCGAAGGAGCCTTCCGGACACCGGACGAAATGAGCAGTTCTTC. Its translation is CASSQDRRSLPDTGRNEQFF.

This chain links TRBV27 with TRBJ2-1; 9 bases fit TRBD2. The germline V gene has CDR1 MNHEY and CDR2 SMNVEV (reference sequence). The CDR3 loop spans 15 amino acids. V lost 2 bases and J lost 7; bases outside the gene matches: 6. This CDR3 reads CASSLGRGGRNEQFF. The CDR3 coding sequence is TGTGCCAGCAGTTTAGGGCGGGGGGGGCGTAATGAGCAGTTCTTC.

V gene TRBV4-1 combines with J gene TRBJ2-7, with 9 bases that match TRBD2. The V and J ends lost 0 bases and 2 bases, in that order; junction bases with no gene match: 5. Germline V gene sequence: CDR1 MGHRA, CDR2 YSYEKL. This CDR3 is built from 16 residues. In nucleotides, the CDR3 is TGCGCCAGCAGCCAAGACGACGCGGGAGGGCCCTACGAGCAGTACTTC. Residues: CASSQDDAGGPYEQYF.

V usage is TRBV7-9 and J usage is TRBJ1-2; TRBD1 might be the D (6 bases). CDR3 length: 15 amino acids. CDR1 and CDR2 (germline): SEHNR, FQNEAQ (reference sequence). With 0 bases removed from V and 6 bases from J, the gap between germline ends came to 14 bases. The CDR3 DNA sequence: TGTGCCAGCAGCTTAGCGGGCAGGGGTAAAGATGGCTACACCTTC. It encodes CASSLAGRGKDGYTF.

The sample holds one count of this clone. The chain employs TRBV4-2 and TRBJ2-1, with TRBD2 identical over 8 bases. This CDR3 is built from 15 residues. Trimming at V came to 5 bases and at J to 8 bases, leaving 11 bases not matched to a gene. The V gene's germline CDR1 is LGHNA and CDR2 YNFKEQ. The CDR3 here is CASSKGPGGDDEQFF. DNA for the CDR3: TGTGCCAGCAGCAAGGGGCCCGGGGGGGATGATGAGCAGTTCTTC.

The chain is built from TRBV9 and TRBJ2-7; D is unclear. The V and J ends lost 4 bases and 4 bases respectively, with 15 bases between them. Germline V lookup: CDR1 SGDLS, CDR2 YYNGEE. This CDR3 is 14 amino acids long. CDR3 sequence (DNA): TGTGCCAGCAGCAGCCGGGCTAGTACGTACGAGCAGTACTTC. This codes for CASSSRASTYEQYF.

As for this clone: Other DNA variants within this sample encode the same CDR3. The J gene is TRBJ2-1, the V gene TRBV18, with 13 bases that match TRBD2. The germline gives CDR1 KGHSH, CDR2 LQKENI. Trimming cost V 0 bases and J 4 bases; bases outside gene matches: 3. The CDR3 has 17 residues. CDR3 residues: CASSPPGLAGIYNEQFF. The CDR3 DNA is TGTGCCAGCTCACCACCGGGACTAGCGGGAATTTACAATGAGCAGTTCTTC.

The gene calls are TRBV28 and TRBJ2-7; D is ambiguous. CDR1 and CDR2 (germline): MDHEN, SYDVKM. Trimming cost V 1 base and J 3 bases, with 10 bases left between them. The CDR3 is 14 amino acids. In DNA form, the CDR3 reads TGTGCCAGCAGTTTATTATCGGCGAGCTACGAGCAGTACTTC. Its protein is CASSLLSASYEQYF. The full variable domain, its missing parts supplied by reference TRBV28 and TRBJ2-7, is DVKVTQSSRYLVKRTGEKVFLECVQDMDHENMFWYRQDPGLGLRLIYFSYDVKMKEKGDIPEGYSVSREKKERFSLILESASTNQTSMYLCASSLLSASYEQYFGPGTRLTVT.

This clone was observed once. The chain uses TRBV9 and TRBJ1-1, with D possibly TRBD1 on 6 matching bases. The V gene lost 3 bases and the J gene lost 1 base, with 19 bases spanning the gap. Looked up from germline, CDR1 is SGDLS and CDR2 is YYNGEE. The CDR3 is 17 residues long. CDR3 residues: CASSAGGSVRTNTEAFF. The CDR3 DNA sequence: TGTGCCAGCAGCGCTGGGGGCAGCGTTCGGACGAACACTGAAGCTTTCTTT.

The chain employs TRBV10-3 and TRBJ2-1; 9 bases map to TRBD1. V shed 6 bases, J shed 8 bases, and the junction held 11 bases outside the gene matches. The germline V gene encodes CDR1 ENHRY and CDR2 SYGVKD. The CDR3 is made up of 15 amino acids. As DNA, the CDR3 is TGTGCCATCAGCTCCCTATTGGACAGGGGCCATGAGCAGTTCTTC. Protein sequence: CAISSLLDRGHEQFF.

The chain couples TRBV5-4 to TRBJ1-1; a possible D gene is TRBD1 (5 bases). This CDR3 is built from 14 residues. The V gene lost 3 bases and the J gene lost 1 base, with 10 bases spanning the gap. The germline V gene has CDR1 SGHNT and CDR2 YYREEE (reference sequence). CDR3 sequence (DNA): TGTGCCAGCAGCTGGGGGACGGGGAACACTGAAGCTTTCTTT. It yields the protein CASSWGTGNTEAFF. The full variable domain, completed using reference TRBV5-4 and TRBJ1-1, is ETGVTQSPTHLIKTRGQQVTLRCSSQSGHNTVSWYQQALGQGPQFIFQYYREEENGRGNFPPRFSGLQFPNYSSELNVNALELDDSALYLCASSWGTGNTEAFFGQGTRLTVV.

The rearrangement joins TRBV4-1 to TRBJ1-2; D remains unclear. With 4 bases removed from V and 6 bases from J, the gap between germline ends came to 18 bases. CDR3 length equals 15 residues. Germline CDR1 MGHRA, CDR2 YSYEKL. The CDR3: CASSRSSSLEDGYTF. The CDR3 DNA follows: TGCGCCAGCAGCCGCTCAAGCAGTCTCGAGGATGGCTACACCTTC.

The J gene is TRBJ2-2, the V gene TRBV4-1; 8 nucleotides match TRBD2. V shed 8 bases, J shed 4 bases, and the junction held 6 bases outside the gene matches. The CDR3 is 14 amino acids. CDR1 and CDR2 (germline): MGHRA, YSYEKL. CDR3 coding DNA: TGCGCCAGCGGATTAGCGGGACCCACCGGGGAGCTGTTTTTT. This translates into CASGLAGPTGELFF.

The V call is TRBV7-8, the J call TRBJ2-2, with D possibly matching TRBD1 (5 bases). CDR3 length: 15 amino acids. V shed 6 bases and J shed 0 bases, with 11 bases lying between them. CDR1 SGHVS and CDR2 FQNEAQ come from the germline V gene. CDR3 residues: CASSPWTSNTGELFF. The CDR3 region has the DNA TGTGCCAGCAGTCCCTGGACATCGAACACCGGGGAGCTGTTTTTT. The entire variable domain, with the rest obtained from reference TRBV7-8 and TRBJ2-2, is as follows: GAGVSQSPRYKVAKRGQDVALRCDPISGHVSLFWYQQALGQGPEFLTYFQNEAQLDKSGLPSDRFFAERPEGSVSTLKIQRTQQEDSAVYLCASSPWTSNTGELFFGEGSRLTVL.

The chain employs TRBV28 and TRBJ1-5, with 11 bases fitting TRBD1. The CDR3 contains 14 residues. The germline CDR1 and CDR2 sequences are MDHEN and SYDVKM. After removal of 11 bases from V and 4 bases from J, the junction contained 7 bases not matched to a gene. The CDR3 loop reads CASEGQGGNQPQHF. In DNA, the CDR3 is TGTGCCTCAGAGGGACAGGGGGGGAATCAGCCCCAGCATTTT.

Regarding this clone: Other DNA sequences in this sample translate to the same CDR3. V and J are TRBV28 and TRBJ2-7; no clear D gene. The CDR3 runs to 13 residues. The V gene's germline CDR1 is MDHEN and CDR2 SYDVKM. Trimming cost V 4 bases and J 1 base, with 8 bases left between them. The CDR3 DNA reads TGTGCCAGCAGTTCTTTGAGTTCCTACGAGCAGTACTTC. Translation gives CASSSLSSYEQYF.

The rearrangement links TRBV6-7 to TRBJ2-7, with 8 positions matching TRBD2. TRBV6-7 is marked as an open reading frame, function uncertain. V dropped 11 bases and J dropped 6; count of bases not matched to a gene: 9. This CDR3 is built from 12 residues. The chain's CDR3 is CAGKREQGEQYF. CDR3 bases: TGTGCCGGGAAGCGGGAGCAGGGCGAGCAGTACTTC.

The chain combines TRBV28 with TRBJ2-3, with D perhaps TRBD1 or TRBD2 (5 bases each). Trimming took 6 bases from V and 0 from J, leaving 13 bases between them. The germline V gene encodes CDR1 MDHEN and CDR2 SYDVKM. The CDR3 loop spans 15 amino acids. DNA for the CDR3: TGTGCCAGCAGCCAGAGGGGTTCTAGCACAGATACGCAGTATTTT. It translates to CASSQRGSSTDTQYF.

This clone showed up just once. The CDR3 is CASTIGRGLDKNIQYF. CDR3 in DNA: TGTGCCAGCACGATCGGCAGGGGGCTCGACAAAAACATTCAGTACTTC. The genes are TRBV7-9 and TRBJ2-4; 8 bases agree with TRBD1. Germline V gene data show CDR1 as SEHNR and CDR2 as FQNEAQ (reference sequence). V shed 7 bases, J shed 3 bases, and the junction held 11 bases outside the gene matches. This CDR3 comprises 16 residues.

The V call is TRBV6-5, the J call TRBJ2-1; D remains unclear. The CDR3 contains 13 residues. The V gene lost 1 base and the J gene lost 7 bases, with 8 bases spanning the gap. Germline CDR1 and CDR2: MNHEY and SVGAGI. The CDR3 nucleotides read TGTGCCAGCAGTTACTTAAATGGGAATGAGCAGTTCTTC. The encoded protein is CASSYLNGNEQFF.